These 8 T cell receptor beta chains were sequenced from one sample in a study of OX40 agonist ivuxolimab in advanced cancers. Clones were sequenced by immunoSEQ multiplex PCR, and TCRdb holds only the in-frame ones, with some missing. Of 71,000 or so clones in the sample, 80% to 85% were seen once. Sample: CD4+ or CD8+ T cells sorted from blood, taken in a trial of the OX40 agonist ivuxolimab. The receptors here all came from an adult with an advanced solid tumor such as melanoma, head and neck, liver or kidney cancer.

In this sample, this clone turned up once. The chain combines TRBV7-8 with TRBJ2-1; 8 positions match TRBD2. The J segment lost 5 bases and the V segment lost 1 base, leaving 10 bases of the junction unmatched. The CDR3 covers 17 residues. The germline V gene has CDR1 SGHVS and CDR2 FQNEAQ. Here the CDR3 DNA reads TGTGCCAGCAGCTTAGAGACCGGCGGGGGGTACCACAATGAGCAGTTCTTC. It codes for CASSLETGGGYHNEQFF.

The CDR3 bases are TGTGCCAGCAGCTTATTAGGGACAGGGGCTGGGAAAAGATACACCTTC. Encoded protein: CASSLLGTGAGKRYTF. This chain links TRBV7-9 with TRBJ1-2; 10 nucleotides agree with TRBD1. V lost 2 bases to trimming and J lost 11 bases; unmatched junction nucleotides: 14. Germline loops: CDR1 SEHNR, CDR2 FQNEAQ (reference sequence). This CDR3 is built from 16 residues.

The chain's CDR3 is CASSPGQGGHYGYTF. The CDR3 DNA is TGTGCCAGCAGCCCGGGACAGGGTGGTCACTATGGCTACACCTTC. V and J are TRBV5-4 and TRBJ1-2, with 9 bases aligning to TRBD1. This CDR3 has 15 residues. From germline, CDR1 is SGHNT and CDR2 YYREEE (reference sequence). Trimming removed 4 bases from V and 3 bases from J; junction bases left unmatched: 7.

This sequence joins TRBV5-1 and TRBJ2-5; TRBD2 agrees at 7 bases. V shed 4 bases and J 3 bases; nucleotides not matched to a gene: 6. The length of the CDR3 is 14 residues. CDR1 and CDR2 from the germline V gene are SGHRS and YFSETQ. CDR3 in amino acids: CASSRASGEETQYF. The CDR3 nucleotides are TGCGCCAGCAGCAGGGCTAGCGGTGAAGAGACCCAGTACTTC.

The chain couples TRBV2 to TRBJ2-7; possibly TRBD2 for D (6 bases). Trimming removed 0 bases at V and 3 bases at J, with 21 bases between. The CDR3 sequence is 18 residues long. Germline V gene data show CDR1 as SNHLY and CDR2 as FYNNEI. The CDR3 region is CASSEAPPLAEDNYEQYF. The CDR3 nucleotides are TGTGCCAGCAGTGAAGCCCCTCCCTTAGCGGAAGATAACTACGAGCAGTACTTC.

The chain employs TRBV15 and TRBJ2-7, with TRBD2 matching over 7 bases. Germline loops: CDR1 LNHNV, CDR2 YYDKDF (reference sequence). The CDR3 spans 15 residues. The J segment lost 2 bases and the V segment lost 7 bases, leaving 11 bases of the junction unmatched. In nucleotides, the CDR3 is TGTGCCACCAAACCGGGACTACTACCTACCTACGAGCAGTACTTC. Translated, it gives CATKPGLLPTYEQYF.

The CDR3 loop is CASSGLAGNTDTQYF. The CDR3 DNA is TGCGCCAGCAGCGGACTAGCGGGGAACACAGATACGCAGTATTTT. This chain joins TRBV10-2 and TRBJ2-3; 12 nucleotides align to TRBD2. CDR1 WSHSY and CDR2 SAAADI come from the germline V gene. The V gene end was trimmed by 6 bases and the J gene end by 2 bases; junction bases not matched to a gene: 3. This CDR3 has 15 amino acids.

The count of this clone is one. Germline and junction disagree at one end, which may indicate a read error. The CDR3 loop is CASSEAGNGPYGYTF. CDR3 DNA: TGTGCCAGCAGCGAAGCGGGAAACGGCCCATATGGCTACACCTTC. J is TRBJ1-2 and V is TRBV2, with no clear D. This CDR3 region has 15 residues. CDR1 and CDR2 from the germline V gene are SNHLY and FYNNEI. The full variable domain, completed using reference TRBV2 and TRBJ1-2, is EPEVTQTPSHQVTQMGQEVILRCVPISNHLYFYWYRQILGQKVEFLVSFYNNEISEKSEIFDDQFSVERPDGSNFTLKIRSTKLEDSAMYFCASSEAGNGPYGYTFGSGTRLTVV.